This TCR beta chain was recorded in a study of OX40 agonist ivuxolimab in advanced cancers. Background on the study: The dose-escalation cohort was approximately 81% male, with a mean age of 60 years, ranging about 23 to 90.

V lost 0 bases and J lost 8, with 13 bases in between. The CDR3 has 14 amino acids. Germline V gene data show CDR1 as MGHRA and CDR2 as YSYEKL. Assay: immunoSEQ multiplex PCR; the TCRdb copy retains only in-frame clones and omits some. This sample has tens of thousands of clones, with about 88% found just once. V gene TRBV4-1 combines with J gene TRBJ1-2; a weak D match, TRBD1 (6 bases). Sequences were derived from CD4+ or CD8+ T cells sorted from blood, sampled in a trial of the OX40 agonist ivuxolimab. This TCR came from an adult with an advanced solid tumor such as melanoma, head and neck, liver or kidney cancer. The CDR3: CASSQDGGLYGYTF. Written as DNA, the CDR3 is TGCGCCAGCAGCCAAGATGGGGGGCTTTACGGCTACACCTTC.